This TCR beta chain derives from a study of CD8 T cells in Susac syndrome. Random-hexamer reverse transcription was applied to 0.5 to 1 ug RNA. TCRdb re-analysed the immunoSEQ multiplex PCR reads in MiXCR, keeping a single row per CDR3 protein. The repertoire holds 45,000 or so distinct CDR3 sequences, under 95% seen once, with approximately 0.53% in the top ten. Germline assignment: CDR1 LNHDA and CDR2 SQIVND (reference sequence). The CDR3 extends over 15 amino acids. Trimming took 3 bases from V and 4 from J, leaving 15 bases between them. Sequencing of TCR beta was carried out in blood CD8+ and CD4+ T cells. Isolation of CD8+ and CD4+ T cells was performed negatively, whereas enrichment of TEMRA cells was done by FACS. This clonotype has a handful of counts.

This sequence was found in a human donor in good health. This chain links TRBV19 with TRBJ1-2, with D unresolved. Sequencing used CD8+ T cells from PBMCs. The CDR3 nucleotides are TGTGCCAGTAGTATGGGCAGACGTCTTGCCTATGGCTACACCTTC. Residues: CASSMGRRLAYGYTF.